These T cell receptor beta chains were read from a single sample in a study of siplizumab effects on memory and regulatory T cells. TCRdb's copy holds only in-frame clones and misses some; the assay was immunoSEQ multiplex PCR. In the table there are some 100,000 clones, 75% to 95% of which are singletons. Sequencing was done on a sample of CD4+ T cells sorted from blood. The source is a human donor in good health. Some clones in this sample may be carry-over from other donors' samples. Both conserved end residues are part of each CDR3. The order of the fields is J gene, D gene, V gene, clone size, CDR3 protein, CDR3 DNA. The D gene is left open where the match is weak. For some rows the clone size is stated as once, few or many, or as a class when expanded; others skip it.

TRBJ2-1 TRBD2 TRBV9 NA CASSVVWTSGLNEQFF TGTGCCAGCAGCGTAGTCTGGACTAGCGGGCTTAATGAGCAGTTCTTC
TRBJ2-7 TRBD2 TRBV6-5 NA CASGSGVSYEQYF TGTGCCAGCGGCAGCGGGGTCTCCTACGAGCAGTACTTC
TRBJ1-3 NA TRBV21-1 NA CASSNAISSGNTIYF TGTGCCAGCAGCAATGCGATTTCCTCTGGAAACACCATATATTTT
TRBJ1-2 TRBD1 TRBV5-1 NA CASSLVRTGGIGFSGYTF TGCGCCAGCAGCTTGGTGCGGACAGGGGGCATCGGTTTTTCTGGCTACACCTTC
TRBJ1-4 NA TRBV5-1 NA CASSPTVGTSGEKLFF TGCGCCAGCAGCCCCACTGTAGGCACTTCGGGTGAAAAACTGTTTTTT
TRBJ2-3 TRBD1 TRBV11-2 NA CASSPRGTGGSSTDTQYF TGTGCCAGCAGCCCTAGGGGGACAGGGGGCTCCAGCACAGATACGCAGTATTTT
TRBJ2-1 TRBD2 TRBV7-6 NA CASSLGLAGRNNEQFF TGTGCCAGCAGCTTAGGACTAGCGGGTCGGAACAATGAGCAGTTCTTC
TRBJ2-2 TRBD1 TRBV11-2 NA CASSLETGVTGELFF TGTGCCAGCAGCTTAGAGACAGGGGTCACCGGGGAGCTGTTTTTT
TRBJ2-5 NA TRBV7-9 NA CASSLDGRGEETQYF TGTGCCAGCAGCTTAGATGGCAGAGGGGAAGAGACCCAGTACTTC
TRBJ1-5 TRBD1 TRBV2 few CASSLGQLREPQHF TGTGCCAGCAGCTTGGGACAGCTTCGAGAGCCCCAGCATTTT
TRBJ2-3 TRBD1 TRBV6-4 NA CASSQQGASTDTQYF TGTGCCAGCAGCCAACAGGGGGCGAGCACAGATACGCAGTATTTT
TRBJ2-7 NA TRBV6-1 NA CASSGKGQRALYEQYF TGTGCCAGCAGTGGAAAAGGACAACGTGCACTCTACGAGCAGTACTTC
TRBJ2-5 TRBD1 TRBV10-3 NA CAISGGGTGEETQYF TGTGCCATCAGTGGCGGCGGGACAGGGGAAGAGACCCAGTACTTC
TRBJ1-1 NA TRBV6-5 once CASSLQGAGTEAFF TGTGCCAGCAGTTTACAAGGGGCCGGCACTGAAGCTTTCTTT
TRBJ1-1 NA TRBV19 NA CASSLIRGTEAFF TGTGCCAGTAGTTTGATCAGGGGAACTGAAGCTTTCTTT
TRBJ2-5 NA TRBV6-1 NA CASSEGPQETQYF TGTGCCAGCAGTGAAGGACCTCAAGAGACCCAGTACTTC
TRBJ1-3 NA TRBV19 NA CASSKVAKELAKTKSTGNTIYF TGTGCCAGTAGTAAAGTCGCGAAGGAGCTCGCCAAGACCAAGTCTACTGGAAACACCATATATTTT
TRBJ1-2 NA TRBV6-6 NA CASSYKLGQTNYGYTF TGTGCCAGCAGTTACAAACTAGGACAGACAAACTATGGCTACACCTTC
TRBJ1-2 NA TRBV6-6 NA CASSYTNYGYTF TGTGCCAGCAGTTACACCAACTATGGCTACACCTTC
TRBJ1-6 NA TRBV10-3 NA CAIKQPEVSPLHF TGTGCCATTAAACAGCCAGAGGTATCACCCCTCCACTTT
TRBJ2-7 TRBD1 TRBV10-3 NA CAITTGTGGSYEQYF TGTGCCATCACCACCGGGACAGGGGGCTCCTACGAGCAGTACTTC
TRBJ1-2 TRBD1 TRBV14 NA CASSQETGLGYGYTF TGTGCCAGCAGCCAAGAGACAGGGCTCGGGTATGGCTACACCTTC
TRBJ2-1 TRBD2 TRBV18 NA CASSPIEREGNEQFF TGTGCCAGCTCACCAATCGAGCGGGAGGGGAATGAGCAGTTCTTC
TRBJ2-2 TRBD2 TRBV19 NA CASRASGSTGELFF TGTGCCTCCCGAGCTAGCGGGAGTACCGGGGAGCTGTTTTTT
TRBJ2-7 TRBD2 TRBV7-8 NA CASSLSYGRGYEQYF TGTGCCAGCAGCTTATCATACGGGAGGGGCTACGAGCAGTACTTC
TRBJ2-3 NA TRBV19 once CASSIGGSTDTQYF TGTGCCAGTAGTATAGGGGGTAGCACAGATACGCAGTATTTT
TRBJ2-7 NA TRBV2 NA CASSGQGYEQYF TGTGCCAGCAGTGGGCAGGGCTACGAGCAGTACTTC
TRBJ2-6 NA TRBV5-1 NA CASSPTGYGANVLTF TGCGCCAGCAGCCCGACGGGGTATGGGGCCAACGTCCTGACTTTC
TRBJ1-4 NA TRBV7-9 NA CASSLRRGGIGNEKLFF TGTGCCAGCAGCTTACGGCGCGGGGGGATTGGTAATGAAAAACTGTTTTTT
TRBJ1-5 NA TRBV29-1 few CSALGDGNQPQHF TGCAGCGCCCTAGGCGATGGCAATCAGCCCCAGCATTTT
TRBJ1-3 NA TRBV28 NA CASSLMPASGNTIYF TGTGCCAGCAGTTTAATGCCAGCCTCTGGAAACACCATATATTTT
TRBJ2-1 NA TRBV4-1 NA CASSQDQDSSNEQFF TGCGCCAGCAGCCAAGATCAGGACTCAAGCAATGAGCAGTTCTTC
TRBJ2-1 TRBD1 TRBV19 NA CASSAGTGVTGEQFF TGTGCCAGTAGTGCCGGGACAGGAGTTACTGGTGAGCAGTTCTTC
TRBJ1-2 NA TRBV19 NA CASSIPWTDGYTF TGTGCCAGTAGTATACCCTGGACGGATGGCTACACCTTC
TRBJ2-1 NA TRBV19 NA CASTHDPYNEQFF TGTGCCAGTACCCATGATCCCTACAATGAGCAGTTCTTC
TRBJ2-5 NA TRBV5-6 NA CASSLWGGAGTQYF TGTGCCAGCAGCTTGTGGGGCGGAGCTGGGACCCAGTACTTC
TRBJ2-1 NA TRBV1 once CTSSQEKTGTRRDEQFF TGCACCAGCAGCCAAGAAAAAACCGGGACCCGCCGTGATGAGCAGTTCTTC
TRBJ1-5 TRBD1 TRBV10-3 NA CAISEGQGYQPQHF TGTGCCATCAGTGAGGGACAGGGGTATCAGCCCCAGCATTTT
TRBJ1-1 NA TRBV6-1 NA CASRASPSRPTEAFF TGTGCCAGCAGGGCGTCCCCATCCCGGCCAACTGAAGCTTTCTTT
TRBJ2-1 NA TRBV6-1 NA CASSTGSPVVEFF TGTGCCAGCAGCACAGGGAGCCCTGTGGTAGAGTTCTTC
TRBJ2-7 NA TRBV29-1 NA CSAYGGLREQYF TGCAGCGCTTACGGGGGTCTGCGAGAGCAGTACTTC
TRBJ2-5 NA TRBV29-1 NA CSVVFGQETQYF TGCAGCGTTGTATTTGGGCAAGAGACCCAGTACTTC
TRBJ2-1 NA TRBV25-1 NA CASSDMNRPNNEQFF TGTGCCAGCAGTGATATGAACCGGCCAAACAATGAGCAGTTCTTC